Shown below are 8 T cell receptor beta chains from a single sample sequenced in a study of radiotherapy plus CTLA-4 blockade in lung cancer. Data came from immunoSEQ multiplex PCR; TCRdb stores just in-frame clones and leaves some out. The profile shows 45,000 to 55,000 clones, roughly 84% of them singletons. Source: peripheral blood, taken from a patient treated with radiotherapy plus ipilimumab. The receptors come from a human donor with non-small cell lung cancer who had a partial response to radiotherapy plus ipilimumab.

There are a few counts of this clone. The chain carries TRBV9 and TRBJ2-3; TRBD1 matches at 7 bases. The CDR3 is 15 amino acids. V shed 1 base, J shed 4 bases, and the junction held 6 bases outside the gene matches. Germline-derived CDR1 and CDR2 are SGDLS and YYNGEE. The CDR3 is CASSVRTGNSDTQYF. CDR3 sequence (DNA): TGTGCCAGCAGCGTACGGACAGGAAATTCAGATACGCAGTATTTT. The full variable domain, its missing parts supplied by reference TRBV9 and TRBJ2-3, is DSGVTQTPKHLITATGQRVTLRCSPRSGDLSVYWYQQSLDQGLQFLIQYYNGEERAKGNILERFSAQQFPDLHSELNLSSLELGDSALYFCASSVRTGNSDTQYFGPGTRLTVL.

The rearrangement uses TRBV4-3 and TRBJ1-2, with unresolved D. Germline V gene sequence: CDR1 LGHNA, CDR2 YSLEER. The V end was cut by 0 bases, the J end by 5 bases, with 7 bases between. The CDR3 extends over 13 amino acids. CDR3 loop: CASSQDYGYGYTF. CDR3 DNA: TGCGCCAGCAGCCAAGATTACGGGTATGGCTACACCTTC.

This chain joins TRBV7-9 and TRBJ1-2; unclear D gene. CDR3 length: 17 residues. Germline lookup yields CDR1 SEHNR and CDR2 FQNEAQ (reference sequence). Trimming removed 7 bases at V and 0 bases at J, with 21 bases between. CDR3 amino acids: CASNWGGMTGANYGYTF. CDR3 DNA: TGTGCCAGCAATTGGGGAGGGATGACTGGGGCTAACTATGGCTACACCTTC. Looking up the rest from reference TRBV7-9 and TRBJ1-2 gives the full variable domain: DTGVSQNPRHKITKRGQNVTFRCDPISEHNRLYWYRQTLGQGPEFLTYFQNEAQLEKSRLLSDRFSAERPKGSFSTLEIQRTEQGDSAMYLCASNWGGMTGANYGYTFGSGTRLTVV.

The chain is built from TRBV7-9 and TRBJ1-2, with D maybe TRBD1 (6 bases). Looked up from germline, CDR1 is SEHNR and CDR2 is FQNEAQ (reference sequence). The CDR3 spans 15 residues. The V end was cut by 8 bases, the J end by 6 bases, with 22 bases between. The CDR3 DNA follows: TGTGCCAGCGGAAAAGGGGGGGGGTCGGTTAATGGCTACACCTTC. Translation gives CASGKGGGSVNGYTF. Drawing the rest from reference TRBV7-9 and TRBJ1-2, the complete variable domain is DTGVSQNPRHKITKRGQNVTFRCDPISEHNRLYWYRQTLGQGPEFLTYFQNEAQLEKSRLLSDRFSAERPKGSFSTLEIQRTEQGDSAMYLCASGKGGGSVNGYTFGSGTRLTVV.

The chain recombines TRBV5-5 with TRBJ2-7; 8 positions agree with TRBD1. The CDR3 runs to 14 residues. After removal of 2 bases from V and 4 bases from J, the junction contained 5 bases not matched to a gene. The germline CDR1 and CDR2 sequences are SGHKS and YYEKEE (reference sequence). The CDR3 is CASSFGQGRYEQYF. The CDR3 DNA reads TGTGCCAGCAGCTTCGGACAGGGCCGATACGAGCAGTACTTC.

CDR3 sequence: CASSNSDRRNTEAFF. In DNA form, the CDR3 reads TGTGCCAGCAGCAATTCCGACAGGAGGAACACTGAAGCTTTCTTT. This chain connects TRBV21-1 to TRBJ1-1; the table gives TRBD1 as D, unverified against the DNA. TRBV21-1 is a listed pseudogene. The CDR3 is 15 residues long.

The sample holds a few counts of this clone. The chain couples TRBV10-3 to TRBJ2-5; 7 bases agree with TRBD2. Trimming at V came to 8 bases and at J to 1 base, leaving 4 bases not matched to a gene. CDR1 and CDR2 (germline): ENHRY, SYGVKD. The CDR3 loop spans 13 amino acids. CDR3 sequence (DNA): TGTGCCATCGCAGCGGGGACCCAAGAGACCCAGTACTTC. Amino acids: CAIAAGTQETQYF.

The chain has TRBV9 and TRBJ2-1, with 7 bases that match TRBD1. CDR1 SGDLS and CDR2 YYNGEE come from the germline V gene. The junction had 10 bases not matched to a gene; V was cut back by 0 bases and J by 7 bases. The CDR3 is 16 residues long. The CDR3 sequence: CASSVGSTGLVNEQFF. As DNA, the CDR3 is TGTGCCAGCAGCGTAGGATCGACAGGGTTGGTTAATGAGCAGTTCTTC.